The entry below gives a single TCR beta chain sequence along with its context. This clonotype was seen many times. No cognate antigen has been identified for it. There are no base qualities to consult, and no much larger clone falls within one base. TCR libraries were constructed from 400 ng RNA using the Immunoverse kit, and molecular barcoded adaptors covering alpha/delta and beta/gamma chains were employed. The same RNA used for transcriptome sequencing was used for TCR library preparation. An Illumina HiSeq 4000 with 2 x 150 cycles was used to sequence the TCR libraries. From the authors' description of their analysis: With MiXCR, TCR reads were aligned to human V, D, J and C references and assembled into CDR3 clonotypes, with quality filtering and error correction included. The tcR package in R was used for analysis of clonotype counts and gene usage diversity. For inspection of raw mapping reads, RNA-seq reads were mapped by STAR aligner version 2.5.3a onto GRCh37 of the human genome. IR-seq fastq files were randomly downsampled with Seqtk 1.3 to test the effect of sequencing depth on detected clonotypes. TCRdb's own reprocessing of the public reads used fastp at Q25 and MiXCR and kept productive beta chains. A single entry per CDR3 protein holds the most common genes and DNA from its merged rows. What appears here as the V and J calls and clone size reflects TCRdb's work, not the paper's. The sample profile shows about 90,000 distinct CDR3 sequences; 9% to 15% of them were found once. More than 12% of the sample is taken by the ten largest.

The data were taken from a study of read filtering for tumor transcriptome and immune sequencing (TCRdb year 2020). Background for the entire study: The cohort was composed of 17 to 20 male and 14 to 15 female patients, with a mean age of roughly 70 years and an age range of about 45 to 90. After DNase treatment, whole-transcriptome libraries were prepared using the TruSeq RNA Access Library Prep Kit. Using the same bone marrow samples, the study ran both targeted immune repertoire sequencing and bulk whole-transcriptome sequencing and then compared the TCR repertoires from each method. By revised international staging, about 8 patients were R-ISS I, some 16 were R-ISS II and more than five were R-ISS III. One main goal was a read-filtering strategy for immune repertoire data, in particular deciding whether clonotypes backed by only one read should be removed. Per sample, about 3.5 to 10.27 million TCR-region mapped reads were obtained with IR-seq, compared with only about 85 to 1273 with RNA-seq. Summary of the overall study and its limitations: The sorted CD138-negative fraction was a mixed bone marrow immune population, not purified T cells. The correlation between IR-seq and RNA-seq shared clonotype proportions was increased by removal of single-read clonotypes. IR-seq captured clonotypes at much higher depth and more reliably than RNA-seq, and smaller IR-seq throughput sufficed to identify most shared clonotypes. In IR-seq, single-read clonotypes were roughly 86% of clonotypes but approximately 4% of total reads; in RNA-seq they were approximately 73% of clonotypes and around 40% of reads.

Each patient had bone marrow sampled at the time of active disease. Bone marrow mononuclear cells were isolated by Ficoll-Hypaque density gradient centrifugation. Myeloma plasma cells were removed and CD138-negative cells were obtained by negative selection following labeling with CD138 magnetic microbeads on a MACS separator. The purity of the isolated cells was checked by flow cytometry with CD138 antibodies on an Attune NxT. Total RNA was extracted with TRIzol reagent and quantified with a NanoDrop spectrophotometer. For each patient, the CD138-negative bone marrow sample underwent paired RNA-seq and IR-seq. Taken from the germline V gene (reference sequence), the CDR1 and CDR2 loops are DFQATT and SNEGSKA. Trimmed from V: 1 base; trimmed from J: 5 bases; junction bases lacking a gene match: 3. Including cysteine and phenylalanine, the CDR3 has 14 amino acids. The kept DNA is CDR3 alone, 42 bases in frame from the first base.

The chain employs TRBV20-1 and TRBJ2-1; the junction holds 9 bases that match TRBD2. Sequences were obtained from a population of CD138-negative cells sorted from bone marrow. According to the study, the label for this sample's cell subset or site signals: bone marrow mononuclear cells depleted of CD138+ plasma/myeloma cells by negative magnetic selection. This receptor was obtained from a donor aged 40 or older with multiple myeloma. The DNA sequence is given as TGCAGTGCTAGAGGTCTAGCGGGGCACAATGAGCAGTTCTTC. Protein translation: CSARGLAGHNEQFF.